This is a list of T cell receptor beta chains from one sample in a study of early T cells in non-severe SARS-CoV-2 infection. From the 5' RACE reads, TCRdb called clonotypes with MiXCR, one entry per CDR3 protein. The data contain under 100,000 distinct CDR3 sequences, 9.5% to 12% of them seen just once; the ten biggest clones take up roughly 5%. The source material was whole blood. The receptors come from an adult who was a healthcare worker with PCR-confirmed SARS-CoV-2 infection or an uninfected control (not recorded which). The CDR3 runs from the conserved cysteine through the conserved F or W. The D gene is left open where the match is weak. Not every row has a clone size; where given, it reads once, few, many or a size class.

size	V	J	D	DNA	CDR3
many	TRBV30	TRBJ2-2	NA	TGTGCCTGGAGTGTGGCAGGCAACACCGGGGAGCTGTTTTTT	CAWSVAGNTGELFF
many	TRBV20-1	TRBJ2-2	TRBD2	TGCAGTGCTAGAGGGGGACTAGCGGGAGGTGGGACGACCGGGGAGCTGTTTTTT	CSARGGLAGGGTTGELFF
few	TRBV28	TRBJ2-7	TRBD1	TGTGCCAGCAGTATCCCGGGACAGGTCTACGAGCAGTACTTC	CASSIPGQVYEQYF
few	TRBV29-1	TRBJ2-6	NA	TGCAGCGTTGACGGTGGTGCTGGGGCCAACGTCCTGACTTTC	CSVDGGAGANVLTF
few	TRBV5-5	TRBJ2-7	TRBD1	TGTGCCAGCAGCTTGGCCGGGACAGTGGGCGAGCAGTACTTC	CASSLAGTVGEQYF
few	TRBV21-1	TRBJ1-2	NA	TGTGCCAGCAACTACGGCTACACCTTC	CASNYGYTF
NA	TRBV6-4	TRBJ2-3	NA	TGTGCCAGCAGTAATGGTAGCACAGATACGCAGTATTTT	CASSNGSTDTQYF
many	TRBV28	TRBJ2-1	NA	TGTGCCAGCAGTCCTTGGTCGAACAATGAGCAGTTCTTC	CASSPWSNNEQFF
many	TRBV5-1	TRBJ1-6	NA	TGCGCCAGCAGACGGCAGGCCGACTCCTATAATTCACCCCTCCACTTT	CASRRQADSYNSPLHF
many	TRBV11-3	TRBJ2-3	NA	TGTGCCAGCAGCTTAGAGTGGACAGATACGCAGTATTTT	CASSLEWTDTQYF